The source of this TCR beta chain is a study of blood T cell repertoires in COVID-19. Study context: Specimens from acute and convalescent COVID-19 originated in the United States, Italy and Spain.

The assay was immunoSEQ multiplex PCR, and TCRdb's table has in-frame clones only and misses some. The sample records about 180,000 clones, 80% to 90% being singletons. The source is a man over 45 with active or convalescent COVID-19. The sample comprised peripheral blood.

CDR3 nucleotides: TGTGCCAGCAGCCCAGCAGGGGCCCATGGCTACACCTTC. It specifies CASSPAGAHGYTF. The chain has TRBV11-2 and TRBJ1-2; TRBD1 is a possible D gene (6 bases). This CDR3 region has 13 residues. CDR1 and CDR2 from the germline V gene are SGHAT and FQNNGV. V was shortened by 5 bases and J by 6 bases, with 13 bases between the two germline ends.